The rows below give T cell receptor beta chains drawn from one sample of a study of blood T cell repertoires in COVID-19. Here immunoSEQ multiplex PCR was the method, and the copy in TCRdb shows in-frame clones only, minus some. This sample yields 110,000 or so clones, of which 85% to 90% are seen a single time; about 4.8% belongs to the top ten. Input material: peripheral blood. These TCRs come from a woman between 50 and 59 years old with acute or convalescent COVID-19. The CDR3 runs from the conserved cysteine through the conserved F or W. Fields, in order: D gene, clone size, V gene, J gene, CDR3 DNA, CDR3 protein. A D gene is named only where the DNA matches it firmly. For some rows the clone size is stated as once, few or many, or as a class when expanded; others skip it.

D gene: -; clone size: once; V gene: TRBV5-3; J gene: TRBJ1-4; CDR3 DNA: TGTGCCAGAAGCTTGGATAGCGTTTATAATGAAAAACTGTTTTTT; CDR3 protein: CARSLDSVYNEKLFF
D gene: TRBD1; clone size: -; V gene: TRBV6-5; J gene: TRBJ1-3; CDR3 DNA: TGTGCCAGCAGCAGGGGGGCTGGAAACACCATATATTTT; CDR3 protein: CASSRGAGNTIYF
D gene: -; clone size: -; V gene: TRBV15; J gene: TRBJ1-1; CDR3 DNA: TGTGCCACCAGCAGAGGAGGGGGATCGAGGAGCACTGAAGCTTTCTTT; CDR3 protein: CATSRGGGSRSTEAFF
D gene: -; clone size: -; V gene: TRBV7-9; J gene: TRBJ1-4; CDR3 DNA: TGTGCCAGCAGGGCCAGTTCAACTAATGAAAAACTGTTTTTT; CDR3 protein: CASRASSTNEKLFF
D gene: -; clone size: -; V gene: TRBV18; J gene: TRBJ2-7; CDR3 DNA: TGTGCCAGCTCACCAAGGGGTCCGGACGAGCAGTACTTC; CDR3 protein: CASSPRGPDEQYF
D gene: -; clone size: -; V gene: TRBV4-1; J gene: TRBJ2-7; CDR3 DNA: TGCGCCAGCAGCCAAGAGGGGCTTTCCTACGAGCAGTACTTC; CDR3 protein: CASSQEGLSYEQYF
D gene: -; clone size: once; V gene: TRBV28; J gene: TRBJ2-2; CDR3 DNA: TGTGCCAGCAGTTTAAGGGACACTAACACCGGGGAGCTGTTTTTT; CDR3 protein: CASSLRDTNTGELFF
D gene: -; clone size: -; V gene: TRBV6-2/TRBV6-3; J gene: TRBJ2-7; CDR3 DNA: TGTGCCAGCAGTTACTCCTGGGACTCGTCAACCGAGCAGTACTTC; CDR3 protein: CASSYSWDSSTEQYF
D gene: TRBD1; clone size: -; V gene: TRBV13; J gene: TRBJ1-2; CDR3 DNA: TGTGCCAGCAGCAGCCTTGACAGGGAATTTCTCGGTGGCTACACCTTC; CDR3 protein: CASSSLDREFLGGYTF
D gene: TRBD1; clone size: -; V gene: TRBV29-1; J gene: TRBJ2-1; CDR3 DNA: TGCAGCTTAAACAGGGGGCCAAATGAGCAGTTCTTC; CDR3 protein: CSLNRGPNEQFF
D gene: -; clone size: -; V gene: TRBV5-4; J gene: TRBJ2-2; CDR3 DNA: TGTGCCAGCAGCCAGAAGTGGACAGCGAACACCGGGGAGCTGTTTTTT; CDR3 protein: CASSQKWTANTGELFF
D gene: TRBD1; clone size: once; V gene: TRBV29-1; J gene: TRBJ2-1; CDR3 DNA: TGCAGCGTTGAAGGAACAAGCAGGACAGGGGAATGGGCCAATGAGCAGTTCTTC; CDR3 protein: CSVEGTSRTGEWANEQFF
D gene: TRBD2; clone size: -; V gene: TRBV18; J gene: TRBJ2-3; CDR3 DNA: TGTGCCAGCTCACGCTATCCGGGACTAGCGGGAGAACGCACAGATACGCAGTATTTT; CDR3 protein: CASSRYPGLAGERTDTQYF
D gene: TRBD2; clone size: -; V gene: TRBV7-9; J gene: TRBJ2-2; CDR3 DNA: TGTGCCACCAGGACTAGCGGGAGTCGTGGGGAGCTGTTTTTT; CDR3 protein: CATRTSGSRGELFF
D gene: TRBD1; clone size: -; V gene: TRBV10-3; J gene: TRBJ2-6; CDR3 DNA: TGTGCCACCAGTGAAGGGGGCGCTGGGGCCAACGTCCTGACTTTC; CDR3 protein: CATSEGGAGANVLTF
D gene: -; clone size: -; V gene: TRBV9; J gene: TRBJ2-2; CDR3 DNA: TGTGCCAGCAGCGTATCCAGTCGGGACACCGGGGAGCTGTTTTTT; CDR3 protein: CASSVSSRDTGELFF
D gene: -; clone size: -; V gene: TRBV19; J gene: TRBJ2-6; CDR3 DNA: TGTGCCAGCACGAGTGGGGCCAACGTCCTGACTTTC; CDR3 protein: CASTSGANVLTF
D gene: -; clone size: -; V gene: TRBV5-8; J gene: TRBJ2-7; CDR3 DNA: TGTGCCAGCAGCCTGGAGGCTAGAACTATGGCGCCGGAGGGGGAGCAGTACTTC; CDR3 protein: CASSLEARTMAPEGEQYF
D gene: -; clone size: -; V gene: TRBV7-9; J gene: TRBJ2-3; CDR3 DNA: TGTGCCATCTCGGTGGATACGCAGTATTTT; CDR3 protein: CAISVDTQYF
D gene: TRBD2; clone size: -; V gene: TRBV9; J gene: TRBJ2-1; CDR3 DNA: TGTGCCAGCAGCGAGGCGGGGAGGGTGGGCAATGAGCAGTTCTTC; CDR3 protein: CASSEAGRVGNEQFF
D gene: -; clone size: -; V gene: TRBV19; J gene: TRBJ2-1; CDR3 DNA: TGTGCCAGTAGTACGGACAGCGGGGACCTGTACAATGAGCAGTTCTTC; CDR3 protein: CASSTDSGDLYNEQFF
D gene: TRBD1; clone size: once; V gene: TRBV5-1; J gene: TRBJ1-2; CDR3 DNA: TGCGCCAGCAGTTCAGGGGGCGGCTATGGCTACACCTTC; CDR3 protein: CASSSGGGYGYTF
D gene: -; clone size: -; V gene: TRBV9; J gene: TRBJ2-1; CDR3 DNA: TGTGCCAGCAGCGTAGCTCCTTACGACGCGGAAGATAATGAGCAGTTCTTC; CDR3 protein: CASSVAPYDAEDNEQFF
D gene: -; clone size: -; V gene: TRBV28; J gene: TRBJ1-4; CDR3 DNA: TGTGCCAGCAGCCCCCGGAGGGGAAGCAGCGAAAAACTGTTTTTT; CDR3 protein: CASSPRRGSSEKLFF
D gene: TRBD2; clone size: once; V gene: TRBV12-5; J gene: TRBJ2-2; CDR3 DNA: TGTGCTAGTGGTTTGCTAGCGGGAGGTACCGGGGAGCTGTTTTTT; CDR3 protein: CASGLLAGGTGELFF
D gene: TRBD1; clone size: -; V gene: TRBV28; J gene: TRBJ1-1; CDR3 DNA: TGTGCCAGCAGCCGACAGGGGCTGAACACTGAAGCTTTCTTT; CDR3 protein: CASSRQGLNTEAFF
D gene: TRBD1; clone size: -; V gene: TRBV6-5; J gene: TRBJ1-2; CDR3 DNA: TGTGCCAGCAGTCGGGACAGGGGGCAGAACTATGGCTACACCTTC; CDR3 protein: CASSRDRGQNYGYTF
D gene: -; clone size: -; V gene: TRBV5-4; J gene: TRBJ1-1; CDR3 DNA: TGTGCCAGCAGCCTTACTGGGGGGGCGTACACTGAAGCTTTCTTT; CDR3 protein: CASSLTGGAYTEAFF
D gene: -; clone size: -; V gene: TRBV19; J gene: TRBJ1-2; CDR3 DNA: TGTGCCAGTAGTATCGACCAGGGGTTCCCTGTGGGCTACACCTTC; CDR3 protein: CASSIDQGFPVGYTF
D gene: TRBD1; clone size: -; V gene: TRBV6-4; J gene: TRBJ1-4; CDR3 DNA: TGTGCCACACTCAGGGGGAGTCGAGGTGAAAAACTGTTTTTT; CDR3 protein: CATLRGSRGEKLFF
D gene: -; clone size: -; V gene: TRBV18; J gene: TRBJ1-6; CDR3 DNA: TGTGCCAGCTCATCGGATAATTCACCCCTCCACTTT; CDR3 protein: CASSSDNSPLHF
D gene: -; clone size: -; V gene: TRBV7-9; J gene: TRBJ2-6; CDR3 DNA: TGTGCCAGCAGCTTAGTGTACGGTCAGGGCTCTGGGGCCAACGTCCTGACTTTC; CDR3 protein: CASSLVYGQGSGANVLTF
D gene: TRBD1; clone size: -; V gene: TRBV9; J gene: TRBJ1-1; CDR3 DNA: TGTGCCAGCAGCGAACAGGGACAGATGAACACTGAAGCTTTCTTT; CDR3 protein: CASSEQGQMNTEAFF
D gene: TRBD1; clone size: once; V gene: TRBV9; J gene: TRBJ1-1; CDR3 DNA: TGTGCCAGCAGCGTGGCAGGGGGCGGCACTGAAGCTTTCTTT; CDR3 protein: CASSVAGGGTEAFF
D gene: TRBD1; clone size: -; V gene: TRBV9; J gene: TRBJ2-3; CDR3 DNA: TGTGCCAGCAGCAGGGGGGACAGGGGACGAGATACGCAGTATTTT; CDR3 protein: CASSRGDRGRDTQYF
D gene: -; clone size: -; V gene: TRBV28; J gene: TRBJ2-7; CDR3 DNA: TGTGCCAGCGGGCTACAGGTTAGGGAGCAGTACTTC; CDR3 protein: CASGLQVREQYF
D gene: -; clone size: -; V gene: TRBV30; J gene: TRBJ1-2; CDR3 DNA: TGTGCCTGGAGTAAATCCACGGGGGGTGGCTACACCTTC; CDR3 protein: CAWSKSTGGGYTF
D gene: -; clone size: -; V gene: TRBV5-1; J gene: TRBJ2-7; CDR3 DNA: TGCGCCAGTTTTGGACAGAATCCCTACGAGCAGTACTTC; CDR3 protein: CASFGQNPYEQYF
D gene: -; clone size: once; V gene: TRBV18; J gene: TRBJ1-2; CDR3 DNA: TGTGCCAGCTCACCACCCAAAACAGCGGATGGCTACACCTTC; CDR3 protein: CASSPPKTADGYTF
D gene: -; clone size: -; V gene: TRBV7-2; J gene: TRBJ2-3; CDR3 DNA: TGTGCCAGCAGCTTCCCCCAGAAGGAGGGGGCAGGTACGCAGTATTTT; CDR3 protein: CASSFPQKEGAGTQYF
D gene: TRBD1; clone size: -; V gene: TRBV2; J gene: TRBJ1-1; CDR3 DNA: TGTGCCAGCAGCGCAGGGGGCGGTCTGAACACTGAAGCTTTCTTT; CDR3 protein: CASSAGGGLNTEAFF
D gene: -; clone size: -; V gene: TRBV28; J gene: TRBJ1-1; CDR3 DNA: TGTGCCAGCAGTCTGAGCGGCACTGAAGCTTTCTTT; CDR3 protein: CASSLSGTEAFF
D gene: -; clone size: -; V gene: TRBV30; J gene: TRBJ2-7; CDR3 DNA: TGTGCCTGGAGTGTACTAGGGTACGAGCAGTACTTC; CDR3 protein: CAWSVLGYEQYF